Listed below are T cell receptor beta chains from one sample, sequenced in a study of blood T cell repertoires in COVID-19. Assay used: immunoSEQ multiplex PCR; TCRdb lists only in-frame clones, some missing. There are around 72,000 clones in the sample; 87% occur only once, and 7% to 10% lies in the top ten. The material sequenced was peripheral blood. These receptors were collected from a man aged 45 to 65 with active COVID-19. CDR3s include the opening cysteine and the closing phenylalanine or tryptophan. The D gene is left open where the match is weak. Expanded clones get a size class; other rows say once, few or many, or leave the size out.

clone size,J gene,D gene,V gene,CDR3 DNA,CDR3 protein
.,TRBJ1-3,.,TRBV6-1,TGTGCCAGCAGTGAAAGGCCCCGGGAGACCATATATTTT,CASSERPRETIYF
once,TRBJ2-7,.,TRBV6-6,TGTGCCAGCAGTTACCAGGCTAGCAGCTCCTACGAGCAGTACTTC,CASSYQASSSYEQYF
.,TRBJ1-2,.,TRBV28,TGTGCCAGCAGTTTATTGGGGGCGCGAGGCTACACCTTC,CASSLLGARGYTF
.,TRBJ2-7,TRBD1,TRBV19,TGTGCCAGTAGTCCGCGGACAGGTGGTGTGATCTACGAGCAGTACTTC,CASSPRTGGVIYEQYF
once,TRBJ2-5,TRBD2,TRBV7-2,TGTGCCAGCAGCTTAGGTTTACTAGCGGGGTCCCTGTACCAAGAGACCCAGTACTTC,CASSLGLLAGSLYQETQYF
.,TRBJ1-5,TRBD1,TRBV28,TGTGCCAGCAGGCCAGGGGGCGCGGCCCAGCATTTT,CASRPGGAAQHF
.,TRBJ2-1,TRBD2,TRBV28,TGTGCCAGCAGCCTTGGGGCGGGAGGGGTCAATGAGCAGTTCTTC,CASSLGAGGVNEQFF
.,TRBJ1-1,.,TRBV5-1,TGCGCCAGCATAAGGGACTGGGGGACTGAAGCTTTCTTT,CASIRDWGTEAFF
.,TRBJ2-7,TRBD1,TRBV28,TGTGCCAGCAGTTCTGGACAGGGGGAGAACGAGCAGTACTTC,CASSSGQGENEQYF
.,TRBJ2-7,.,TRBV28,TGTGCCAGCAGTGCTAGCCCCAACGAGCAGTACTTC,CASSASPNEQYF
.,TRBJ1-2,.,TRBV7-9,TGTGCCAGCAGCTTAATGTCGGGAGCCAATTACTATGGCTACACCTTC,CASSLMSGANYYGYTF
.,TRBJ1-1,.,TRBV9,TGTGCCAGCAGCGAAACGTACAGGGAAGGGATGAACACTGAAGCTTTCTTT,CASSETYREGMNTEAFF
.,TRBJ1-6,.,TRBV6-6,TGTGCCAGCACCACCGGAACAGGGAGAGCACCCCTCCACTTT,CASTTGTGRAPLHF
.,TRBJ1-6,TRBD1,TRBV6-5,TGTGCCAGCAGTTCACAGGGGGAGAATTCACCCCTCCACTTT,CASSSQGENSPLHF
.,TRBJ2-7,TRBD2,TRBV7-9,TGTGCCAGCACCCTATGGGTAGCGGGGGCCTCCTACGAGCAGTACTTC,CASTLWVAGASYEQYF
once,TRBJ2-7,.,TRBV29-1,TGCAGCGTTGTGATGGACTGGGGATACGAGCAGTACTTC,CSVVMDWGYEQYF
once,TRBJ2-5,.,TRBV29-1,TGCAGCGTTGAATCGCAGGCCCAAGAGACCCAGTACTTC,CSVESQAQETQYF
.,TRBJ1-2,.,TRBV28,TGTGCCAGCAGTTACGGTAACAGGGATGGCTATGGCTACACCTTC,CASSYGNRDGYGYTF
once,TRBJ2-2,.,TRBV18,TGTGCCAGCTCTCCCCATGGGCCTAACACCGGGGAGCTGTTTTTT,CASSPHGPNTGELFF
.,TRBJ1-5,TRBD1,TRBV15,TGTGCCACCAGCCCTCAGACAGGGAGAAGCTCTCAGCCCCAGCATTTT,CATSPQTGRSSQPQHF
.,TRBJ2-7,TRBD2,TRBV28,TGTGCCATCCACCGGGGACTAGCGGGCCGATTAAGCTCCTACGAGCAGTACTTC,CAIHRGLAGRLSSYEQYF
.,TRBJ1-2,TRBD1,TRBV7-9,TGTGCCAGCAGCCTAGGGACAGGGATATCTGGCTACACCTTC,CASSLGTGISGYTF
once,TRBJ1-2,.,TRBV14,TGTGCCAGCAGCCAAGTTTACAGCTCCGGTATGGGCTACACCTTC,CASSQVYSSGMGYTF
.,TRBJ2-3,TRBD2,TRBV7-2,TGTGCCAGCAGCTTCCGGGCCGGGACTAGCGGGGGGGGCACAGATACGCAGTATTTT,CASSFRAGTSGGGTDTQYF
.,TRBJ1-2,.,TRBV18,TGTGCCAGCTCTCCCCGGGACTATTTCTATGGCTACACCTTC,CASSPRDYFYGYTF
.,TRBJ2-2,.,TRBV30,TGTGCCTGGAGTGCGCCCGGGATCTCTCCCGGGGAGCTGTTTTTT,CAWSAPGISPGELFF
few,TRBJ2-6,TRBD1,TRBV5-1,TGCGCCAGCAGCCTGGGACAGAACAACGTCCTGACTTTC,CASSLGQNNVLTF
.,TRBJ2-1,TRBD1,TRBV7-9,TGTGCCAGCAGCTTAATTTCCGGGACAGGATTGATTAATGAGCAGTTCTTC,CASSLISGTGLINEQFF
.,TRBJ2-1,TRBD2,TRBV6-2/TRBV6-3,TGTGCCAGCAGTTCAGCGGGGGGGACCTACAATGAGCAGTTCTTC,CASSSAGGTYNEQFF
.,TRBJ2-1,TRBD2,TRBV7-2,TGTGCCAGCAGCTTAGATCCGGGGGGGTACAATGAGCAGTTCTTC,CASSLDPGGYNEQFF
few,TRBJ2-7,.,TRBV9,TGTGCCAGCAGCGTAGCGGCTAGCACCCACGAGCAGTACTTC,CASSVAASTHEQYF
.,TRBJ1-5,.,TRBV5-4,TGTGCCAGCAGCTTGGGCGAATCCGGGGGCAATCAGCCCCAGCATTTT,CASSLGESGGNQPQHF
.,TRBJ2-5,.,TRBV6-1,TGTGCCAGCAGTCCCCCCGGGCGGGGTAAAGAGGCCCAGTACTTC,CASSPPGRGKEAQYF
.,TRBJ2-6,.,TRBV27,TGTGCCAGCAGGCAGGGGACTGGGGCCAACGTCCTGACTTTC,CASRQGTGANVLTF
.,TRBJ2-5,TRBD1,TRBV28,TGTGCCAGCAGTTTCCGGGACAGGGTAGAGACCCAGTACTTC,CASSFRDRVETQYF
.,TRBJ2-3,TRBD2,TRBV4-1,TGCGCCAGCAGCCAAGATAGCGGGGGGGCCACAGATACGCAGTATTTT,CASSQDSGGATDTQYF
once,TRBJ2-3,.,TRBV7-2,TGTGCCAGCAGGGAGGGGTTGAGCACAGATACGCAGTATTTT,CASREGLSTDTQYF
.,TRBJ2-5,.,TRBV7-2,TGTGCCAGCAGAAAAGGATCGGGAATGGAGACCCAGTACTTC,CASRKGSGMETQYF
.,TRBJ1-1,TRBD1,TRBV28,TGTGCCAGCAGTTTGCCCCAAACAGGGGACAGTGAAGCTTTCTTT,CASSLPQTGDSEAFF
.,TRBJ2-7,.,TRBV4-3,TGCGCCAGCAGCCAAGAATGGGAGTTCTCCTACGAGCAGTACTTC,CASSQEWEFSYEQYF
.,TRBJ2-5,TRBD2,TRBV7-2,TGTGCCAGCAGCCCGGGACTAGCGGGGGTAACCCAGTACTTC,CASSPGLAGVTQYF
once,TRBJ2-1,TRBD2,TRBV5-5,TGTGCCAGCAGCTTCCTGGAGCGGGGGGCGGGTGAGCAGTTCTTC,CASSFLERGAGEQFF
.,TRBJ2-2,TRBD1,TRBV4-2,TGTGCCAGCATGCCAACCAGGGGGCGTCCCGGGGAGCTGTTTTTT,CASMPTRGRPGELFF
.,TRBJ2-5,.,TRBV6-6,TGTGCCAGCAGTCCCCCGGGGACACAAGAGACCCAGTACTTC,CASSPPGTQETQYF
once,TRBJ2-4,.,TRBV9,TGTGCCAGCAGCGGTCTAGCCAAAAACATTCAGTACTTC,CASSGLAKNIQYF